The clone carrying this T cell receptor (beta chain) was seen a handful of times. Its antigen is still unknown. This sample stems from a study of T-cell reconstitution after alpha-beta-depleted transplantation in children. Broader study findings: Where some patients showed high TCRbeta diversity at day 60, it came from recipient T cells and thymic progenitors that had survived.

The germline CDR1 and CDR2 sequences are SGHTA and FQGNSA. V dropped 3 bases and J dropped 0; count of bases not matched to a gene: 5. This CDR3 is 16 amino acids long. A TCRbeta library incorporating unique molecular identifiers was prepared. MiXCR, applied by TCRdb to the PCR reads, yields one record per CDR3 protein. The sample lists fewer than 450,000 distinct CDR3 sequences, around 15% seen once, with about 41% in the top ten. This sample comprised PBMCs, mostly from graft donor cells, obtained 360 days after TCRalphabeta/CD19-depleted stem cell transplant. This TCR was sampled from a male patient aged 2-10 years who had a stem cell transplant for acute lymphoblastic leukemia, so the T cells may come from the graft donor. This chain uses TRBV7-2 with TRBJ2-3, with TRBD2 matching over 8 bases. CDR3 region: CASSLISSGSTDTQYF. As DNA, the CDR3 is TGTGCCAGCAGCTTGATATCTAGCGGGAGCACAGATACGCAGTATTTT. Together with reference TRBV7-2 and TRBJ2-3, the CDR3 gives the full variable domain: GAGVSQSPSNKVTEKGKDVELRCDPISGHTALYWYRQSLGQGLEFLIYFQGNSAPDKSGLPSDRFSAERTGGSVSTLTIQRTQQEDSAVYLCASSLISSGSTDTQYFGPGTRLTVL.